The 30 T cell receptor beta chains below were found in one sample sequenced in a study of T cells in Graves' hyperthyroidism and ophthalmopathy. The investigators amplified TCR beta CDR3 regions from RNA transcripts. HTBI primers drove first-round RT-PCR of the TCR CDR3. TCRdb recomputed calls from the multiplex PCR reads with MiXCR, one row per CDR3 protein. The sample has under 65,000 distinct CDR3 sequences, approximately 57% seen once. Sequencing was carried out using blood. All receptors derive from a woman aged 55-75 years with Graves' ophthalmopathy.

This clonotype was observed a handful of times. The rearrangement uses TRBV28 and TRBJ2-4; tentative D call: TRBD2 (7 bases). Trimming stripped 7 bases from V and 0 bases from J, with 16 bases between. The CDR3 is made up of 16 amino acids. The germline V gene encodes CDR1 MDHEN and CDR2 SYDVKM. The CDR3 region is CASTLGGTLAKNIQYF. The CDR3 bases are TGTGCCAGCACCTTGGGAGGGACACTAGCCAAAAACATTCAGTACTTC.

In its sample, this clonotype was seen many times. CDR3 sequence (DNA): TGTGCCAGCAGCTTAAAGGGTAAGGTGAACACTGAAGCTTTCTTT. Residues: CASSLKGKVNTEAFF. The J gene is TRBJ1-1, the V gene TRBV7-2; D remains unclear. The CDR3 is 15 amino acids. Germline V gives CDR1 SGHTA, CDR2 FQGNSA. V shed 2 bases and J shed 0 bases, with 10 bases lying between them.

This clonotype was recorded at least ten times. The chain is built from TRBV5-1 and TRBJ1-2; D remains unclear. V was trimmed by 4 bases and J by 7 bases, leaving 11 bases between them. This CDR3 comprises 12 residues. CDR1 and CDR2 from the germline V gene are SGHRS and YFSETQ. The DNA of the CDR3 is TGCGCCAGCAGCACGGAGTTCGCTGGCTACACCTTC. It translates to CASSTEFAGYTF.

Ten or more counts support this clonotype. A read error is possible here, since a much larger clone lies one base away. The chain couples TRBV6-1 to TRBJ2-7, with D perhaps being TRBD1 or TRBD2 (5 bases each). Germline CDR1 and CDR2: MNHNS and SASEGT. With 8 bases removed from V and 7 bases from J, the gap between germline ends came to 15 bases. This CDR3 spans 12 amino acids. CDR3 region: CASRGPAREQYF. The CDR3 coding sequence is TGTGCCAGCCGGGGACCAGCGAGGGAGCAGTACTTC.

This clonotype appeared many times. The J gene is TRBJ2-5, the V gene TRBV7-3; tentative D call: TRBD2 (6 bases). The germline V gene encodes CDR1 SGHTA and CDR2 FQGTGA. The CDR3 consists of 15 residues. Trimming shortened V by 4 bases and J by 1 base, and 13 bases separated the two germline ends. CDR3 residues: CASSYSGRPQETQYF. For the CDR3, the DNA is TGTGCCAGCAGCTATAGCGGAAGACCCCAAGAGACCCAGTACTTC.

This chain joins TRBV6-6 and TRBJ2-3; 16 bases line up with TRBD2. V gave up 6 bases and J gave up 5 bases; unmatched junction bases: 8. The CDR3 covers 17 residues. Germline CDR1 MNHNY, CDR2 SVGAGI (reference sequence). CDR3 coding DNA: TGTGCCAGCAGCCGGGGACTAGCGGGAGGGCCGGGAGATACGCAGTATTTT. This codes for CASSRGLAGGPGDTQYF.

V usage is TRBV20-1 and J usage is TRBJ2-1; D gene ambiguous. CDR1 DFQATT and CDR2 SNEGSKA come from the germline V gene (reference sequence). Deletions cut 0 bases from V and 12 bases from J, with 12 bases between. The CDR3 is 12 residues long. The CDR3 here is CSARDHPDTQFF. CDR3 DNA: TGCAGTGCTAGAGATCATCCAGATACGCAGTTCTTC.

This clonotype came up a few times. The chain is built from TRBV29-1 and TRBJ2-2, with TRBD2 as a possible D gene (5 bases). The CDR3 runs to 14 residues. Trimming took off 4 bases at V and 3 bases at J, with 12 bases between the two ends. CDR1 is SQVTM, CDR2 ANQGSEA, per germline. CDR3 nucleotides: TGCAGCGTTGCACGGACTGGAGACACCGGGGAGCTGTTTTTT. It encodes CSVARTGDTGELFF.

The table lists this clonotype with many counts. The rearrangement uses TRBV4-3 and TRBJ2-7; 7 bases align to TRBD2. Germline CDR1 reads LGHNA; CDR2 reads YSLEER. V gave up 0 bases and J gave up 0 bases; unmatched junction bases: 11. The CDR3 runs to 18 residues. In nucleotides, the CDR3 is TGCGCCAGCAGCCAAGATCCGACCGGGACTAAGAGCTCCTACGAGCAGTACTTC. Translation gives CASSQDPTGTKSSYEQYF.

The sample holds many counts of this clonotype. The V and J genes are TRBV15 and TRBJ2-6; no firm D call. V was cut by 2 bases and J by 0 bases, with 8 bases left in between. This CDR3 spans 16 amino acids. The germline V gene has CDR1 LNHNV and CDR2 YYDKDF (reference sequence). The CDR3: CATSRKGNSGANVLTF. The DNA of the CDR3 is TGTGCCACCAGCAGAAAAGGGAACTCTGGGGCCAACGTCCTGACTTTC.

The rearrangement joins TRBV20-1 to TRBJ2-7, with TRBD2 matching 9 bases. Trimming cost V 0 bases and J 9 bases; bases outside gene matches: 9. Germline lookup yields CDR1 DFQATT and CDR2 SNEGSKA (reference sequence). The CDR3 is 14 residues long. CDR3 sequence reads: CSARDTSGLGRQYF. The DNA for the CDR3 is TGCAGTGCTAGAGATACTAGCGGGCTAGGGAGGCAGTACTTC.

A note on this clonotype: The junction differs from germline at one of its ends, possibly a read error. The V and J genes are TRBV7-8 and TRBJ1-6; D is undetermined. Germline V gene data show CDR1 as SGHVS and CDR2 as FQNEAQ. The CDR3 runs 14 residues. In DNA form, the CDR3 reads TGTGCCAGCAGCTTAGGGGATCAAAATTCTCCCCTCCACTTT. Translating gives CASSLGDQNSPLHF.

This clonotype was seen at least ten times. The rearrangement links TRBV6-5 to TRBJ2-2; D unclear. Per germline, CDR1 MNHEY and CDR2 SVGAGI. CDR3 length: 12 amino acids. The V gene lost 2 bases and the J gene lost 4 bases, with 2 bases spanning the gap. This CDR3 reads CASSYRTGELFF. As DNA, the CDR3 is TGTGCCAGCAGTTACCGCACCGGGGAGCTGTTTTTT.

This clonotype was detected ten times or more. The chain is built from TRBV5-5 and TRBJ2-5, with a weak D call TRBD2 (5 bases). Trimming took off 2 bases at V and 5 bases at J, with 10 bases between the two ends. This CDR3 has 13 residues. CDR1 is SGHKS and CDR2 is YYEKEE in the germline V gene (reference sequence). The CDR3 loop reads CASSFPGSETQYF. The CDR3, as DNA: TGTGCCAGCAGCTTTCCGGGGTCGGAGACCCAGTACTTC.

The gene calls are TRBV29-1 and TRBJ2-1, with TRBD2 matching over 7 bases. Germline CDR1 SQVTM, CDR2 ANQGSEA. J lost 0 bases, V lost 8 bases, and 13 bases had no gene match. The CDR3 sequence is 16 residues long. Here the CDR3 reads CSLLGGTFSSYNEQFF. The CDR3 bases are TGCAGCCTATTGGGGGGGACTTTCAGCTCCTACAATGAGCAGTTCTTC.

This clonotype counts as medium-sized. This sequence joins TRBV25-1 and TRBJ2-1; 7 bases agree with TRBD1. Germline trimming cut 5 bases from V and 3 bases from J; bases unmatched to any gene: 10. Germline lookup yields CDR1 MGHDK and CDR2 SYGVNS. There are 16 residues in the CDR3. The chain's CDR3 is CASSHQDRSIYNEQFF. The CDR3 DNA sequence: TGTGCCAGCAGTCACCAGGACAGGTCGATCTACAATGAGCAGTTCTTC.

The chain joins TRBV6-6 to TRBJ2-2, with TRBD2 as a possible D gene (7 bases). V was pared by 8 bases and J by 6 bases, with 16 bases between. The CDR3 covers 14 residues. CDR1 is MNHNY, CDR2 SVGAGI, per germline (reference sequence). CDR3: CASGEGQSAGELFF. CDR3 nucleotide sequence: TGTGCCAGCGGGGAGGGACAATCTGCCGGGGAGCTGTTTTTT.

This sequence joins TRBV10-3 and TRBJ1-6; the D gene is possibly TRBD1 (5 bases). The CDR3 is 19 amino acids. Germline CDR1 reads ENHRY; CDR2 reads SYGVKD. V lost 4 bases and J lost 6, with 25 bases in between. The CDR3 spells CAISALLAGGEGANSPLHF. The CDR3 nucleotides are TGTGCCATCAGTGCCCTACTAGCGGGAGGGGAGGGAGCTAATTCACCCCTCCACTTT.

As concerns this clonotype: A junction end diverges from the germline sequence, so it may reflect a read error. This rearrangement joins TRBV19 to TRBJ1-4; D uncertain. CDR1 and CDR2 from the germline V gene are LNHDA and SQIVND (reference sequence). The CDR3 is made up of 16 amino acids. The CDR3 loop is CAGSMEGRWSNEKLLF. CDR3 nucleotides: TGTGCCGGTAGTATGGAAGGGAGGTGGTCCAATGAAAAACTGCTTTTT.

This rearrangement joins TRBV20-1 to TRBJ2-3; 11 bases are a match to TRBD2. The germline V gene has CDR1 DFQATT and CDR2 SNEGSKA (reference sequence). CDR3 length: 17 residues. Trimming removed 6 bases from V and 2 bases from J; junction bases left unmatched: 13. CDR3 sequence reads: CSAGTQGTSGLTDTQYF. CDR3 in DNA: TGCAGTGCAGGAACTCAGGGGACTAGCGGCCTCACAGATACGCAGTATTTT.

This clonotype was counted many times. This could be a read error, since a much larger clone is one nucleotide away. This rearrangement joins TRBV6-5 to TRBJ2-7; 10 nucleotides line up with TRBD1. The trim removed 5 bases at V and 2 bases at J, leaving 3 bases unmatched. The CDR3 length is 14 residues. Per the germline V gene, CDR1 is MNHEY and CDR2 is SVGAGI. As DNA, the CDR3 is TGTGCCAGCAGTGGGGACAGGGGCGCCTACGAGCAGTACTTC. It codes for CASSGDRGAYEQYF.

CDR3 region: CSVTGGRHEQFF. Written as DNA, the CDR3 is TGCAGTGTGACTGGCGGGAGGCATGAGCAGTTCTTC. The chain employs TRBV20-1 and TRBJ2-1, with 8 bases identical to TRBD2. CDR3 size: 12 residues. With V trimmed by 7 bases and J by 8 bases, 7 bases remained unmatched. Looked up from germline, CDR1 is DFQATT and CDR2 is SNEGSKA (reference sequence).

This clonotype was picked up many times. This sequence joins TRBV3-1 and TRBJ1-1; D not resolved. Germline V gene sequence: CDR1 LGHDT, CDR2 YNNKEL (reference sequence). This CDR3 region has 12 residues. Trimming took off 5 bases at V and 8 bases at J, with 12 bases between the two ends. As DNA, the CDR3 is TGTGCCAGCAGCACAAGGACGGACGAAGCTTTCTTT. Residues: CASSTRTDEAFF.

The chain joins TRBV7-9 to TRBJ2-3; D call uncertain. Trimming took 4 bases from V and 3 from J, leaving 11 bases between them. This CDR3 is built from 14 residues. Germline CDR1 SEHNR, CDR2 FQNEAQ (reference sequence). The CDR3 bases are TGTGCCAGCAGCTCGGCCACGTCTACAGATACGCAGTATTTT. Its protein product is CASSSATSTDTQYF.

This clonotype was observed many times. J is TRBJ1-1 and V is TRBV5-4; TRBD1 matches at 9 bases. The CDR3 extends over 13 amino acids. Per germline, CDR1 SGHNT and CDR2 YYREEE (reference sequence). Germline trimming cut 3 bases from V and 6 bases from J; bases unmatched to any gene: 3. CDR3 bases: TGTGCCAGCAGCTCCCGGGACAGGGCTGAAGCTTTCTTT. It translates to CASSSRDRAEAFF.

About this clonotype itself: This is likely a read error, given that the CDR3 carries no conserved phenylalanine or tryptophan at its end. The chain has TRBV3-1 and TRBJ1-2; D perhaps matches TRBD1 (6 bases). The CDR3 contains 14 residues. Germline V gene sequence: CDR1 LGHDT, CDR2 YNNKEL (reference sequence). CDR3 nucleotide sequence: TGTGCCAGCAGCCAAGGACAGGCTAATTATGGCTACACCCTC. Translating it yields CASSQGQANYGYTL.

The V and J genes are TRBV15 and TRBJ2-3; perhaps D is TRBD1 or TRBD2 (6 bases each). The CDR3 is made up of 15 amino acids. Deletions cut 4 bases from V and 3 bases from J, with 14 bases between. Germline assignment: CDR1 LNHNV and CDR2 YYDKDF (reference sequence). As DNA, the CDR3 is TGTGCCACCAGCACCCGCGAAGGGGGGACAGATACGCAGTATTTT. Its protein product is CATSTREGGTDTQYF.

This clonotype showed up many times. The V gene is TRBV20-1, the J gene TRBJ2-3, with 8 positions matching TRBD2. Germline V lookup: CDR1 DFQATT, CDR2 SNEGSKA (reference sequence). V trimming: 1 base; J trimming: 0 bases; junction bases outside the gene matches: 15. This CDR3 region has 19 residues. CDR3 protein: CSARGGGITGGPSTDTQYF. Written as DNA, the CDR3 is TGCAGTGCTAGAGGGGGTGGGATAACGGGGGGGCCTAGCACAGATACGCAGTATTTT.

CDR3 coding DNA: TGTGCCACCAGCCCCGGGACTACCCACAATGAGCAGTTCTTC. The encoded protein is CATSPGTTHNEQFF. The genes are TRBV15 and TRBJ2-1; 7 bases fit TRBD2. This CDR3 contains 14 residues. The germline gives CDR1 LNHNV, CDR2 YYDKDF (reference sequence). Losses at the gene ends were 5 bases for V and 5 bases for J; bases not matched to a gene: 6.

In the case of this clonotype: Germline and junction disagree at one end, which may indicate a read error. This chain connects TRBV7-3 to TRBJ2-1; the match to TRBD1 covers 7 bases. This CDR3 contains 14 residues. From germline, CDR1 is SGHTA and CDR2 FQGTGA. The CDR3 DNA reads as TGTGCCAGCGGCTTAGGGGGCCAGGCCGATGAGCAGTTCTTC. Translated: CASGLGGQADEQFF. The whole variable domain, remainder taken from reference TRBV7-3 and TRBJ2-1, is GAGVSQTPSNKVTEKGKYVELRCDPISGHTALYWYRQSLGQGPEFLIYFQGTGAADDSGLPNDRFFAVRPEGSVSTLKIQRTERGDSAVYLCASGLGGQADEQFFGPGTRLTVL.